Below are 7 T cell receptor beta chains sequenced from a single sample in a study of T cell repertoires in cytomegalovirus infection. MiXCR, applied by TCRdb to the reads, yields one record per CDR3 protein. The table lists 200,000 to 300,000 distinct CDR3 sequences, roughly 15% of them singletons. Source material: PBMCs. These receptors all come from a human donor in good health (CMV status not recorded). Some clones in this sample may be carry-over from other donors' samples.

CDR3 amino acids: CASSRLRGQGATGELFF. The DNA for the CDR3 is TGTGCCAGCAGCCGCCTAAGGGGACAGGGGGCGACCGGGGAGCTGTTTTTT. The J gene is TRBJ2-2, the V gene TRBV27, with 12 bases matching TRBD1. The germline V gene encodes CDR1 MNHEY and CDR2 SMNVEV (reference sequence). This CDR3 spans 17 amino acids. V shed 6 bases, J shed 5 bases, and the junction held 10 bases outside the gene matches.

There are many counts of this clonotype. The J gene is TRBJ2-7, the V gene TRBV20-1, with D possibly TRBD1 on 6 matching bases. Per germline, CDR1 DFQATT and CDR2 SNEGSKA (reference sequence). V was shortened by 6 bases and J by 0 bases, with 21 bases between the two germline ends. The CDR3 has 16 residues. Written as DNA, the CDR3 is TGCAGTGCACGTGGCGTTCGACAGGCTCTCTCCTACGAGCAGTACTTC. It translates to CSARGVRQALSYEQYF.

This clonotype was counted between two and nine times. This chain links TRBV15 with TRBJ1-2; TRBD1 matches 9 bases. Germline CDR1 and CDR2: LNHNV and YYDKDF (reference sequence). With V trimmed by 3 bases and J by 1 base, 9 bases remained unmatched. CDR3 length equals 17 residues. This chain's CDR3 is CATSRSDRGPLNYGYTF. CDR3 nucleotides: TGTGCCACCAGCAGGTCGGACAGGGGCCCACTTAACTATGGCTACACCTTC.

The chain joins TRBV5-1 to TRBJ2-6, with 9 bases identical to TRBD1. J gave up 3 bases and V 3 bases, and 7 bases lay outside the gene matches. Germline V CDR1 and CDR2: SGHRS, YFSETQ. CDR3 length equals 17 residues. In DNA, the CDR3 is TGCGCCAGCAGCTATGGACAGGGGACGTATGGGGCCAACGTCCTGACTTTC. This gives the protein CASSYGQGTYGANVLTF.

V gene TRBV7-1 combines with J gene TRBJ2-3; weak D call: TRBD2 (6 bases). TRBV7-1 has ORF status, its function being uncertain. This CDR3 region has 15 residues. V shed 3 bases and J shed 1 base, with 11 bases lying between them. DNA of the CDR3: TGTGCCAGCAGCTCGGGCGGGACTGGCACAGATACGCAGTATTTT. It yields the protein CASSSGGTGTDTQYF.

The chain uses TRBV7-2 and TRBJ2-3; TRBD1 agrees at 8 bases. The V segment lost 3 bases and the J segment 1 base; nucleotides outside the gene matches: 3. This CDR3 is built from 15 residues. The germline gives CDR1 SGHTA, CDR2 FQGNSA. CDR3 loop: CASSFRGLGTDTQYF. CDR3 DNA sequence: TGTGCCAGCAGCTTCAGGGGGCTCGGCACAGATACGCAGTATTTT.

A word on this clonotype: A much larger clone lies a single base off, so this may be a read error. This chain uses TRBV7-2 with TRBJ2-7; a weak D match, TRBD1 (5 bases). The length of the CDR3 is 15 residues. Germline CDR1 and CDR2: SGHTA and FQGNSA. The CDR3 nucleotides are TGTGCCAGCAGCGTCTTGCCGACAGCGCCCCACGGGCAGAACTTC. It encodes CASSVLPTAPHGQNF.